The rows below give T cell receptor beta chains drawn from one sample of a study of PD-L1 blockade in urothelial cancer. Produced via immunoSEQ multiplex PCR; TCRdb's table is partial and in-frame only. There are roughly 100,000 clones in the sample; 83% occur only once, and over 7.5% lies in the top ten. The sample here was PBMCs, taken around atezolizumab (anti-PD-L1) treatment. The receptors derive from a man between 65 and 85 years old with urothelial cancer. Both conserved end residues are part of each CDR3. The D gene is left open where the match is weak. Rows give clone size only sometimes, using once, few, many, or a class for an expanded clone.

d_call: .; j_call: TRBJ2-1; v_call: TRBV5-1; clone_size: .; cdr3_aa: CASSLLAAGYNEQFF; cdr3_nt: TGCGCCAGCAGCTTGTTGGCGGCCGGCTACAATGAGCAGTTCTTC
d_call: .; j_call: TRBJ2-5; v_call: TRBV13; clone_size: .; cdr3_aa: CASSFSGVKTQYF; cdr3_nt: TGTGCCAGCAGCTTCTCGGGGGTGAAGACCCAGTACTTC
d_call: TRBD1; j_call: TRBJ1-1; v_call: TRBV6-5; clone_size: .; cdr3_aa: CASSYKTGDTEAFF; cdr3_nt: TGTGCCAGCAGTTACAAGACAGGGGACACTGAAGCTTTCTTT
d_call: .; j_call: TRBJ2-3; v_call: TRBV5-1; clone_size: .; cdr3_aa: CASSLNLDPTDTQYF; cdr3_nt: TGCGCCAGCAGCTTAAACCTAGACCCGACAGATACGCAGTATTTT
d_call: .; j_call: TRBJ2-3; v_call: TRBV4-1; clone_size: .; cdr3_aa: CASSLTPWGVELRGTDTQYF; cdr3_nt: TGCGCCAGCAGCCTCACACCCTGGGGAGTTGAGTTGAGAGGTACAGATACGCAGTATTTT
d_call: TRBD1; j_call: TRBJ1-6; v_call: TRBV7-2; clone_size: .; cdr3_aa: CASSSRDRGWNSPLHF; cdr3_nt: TGTGCCAGCAGCTCCCGGGACAGGGGCTGGAATTCACCCCTCCACTTT
d_call: .; j_call: TRBJ1-3; v_call: TRBV4-1; clone_size: .; cdr3_aa: CASSQGRTFGNTIYF; cdr3_nt: TGCGCCAGCAGCCAAGGAAGGACTTTTGGAAACACCATATATTTT
d_call: TRBD2; j_call: TRBJ2-5; v_call: TRBV5-4; clone_size: .; cdr3_aa: CASSLGLAGEETQYF; cdr3_nt: TGTGCCAGCAGCTTGGGACTAGCGGGGGAAGAGACCCAGTACTTC
d_call: .; j_call: TRBJ2-5; v_call: TRBV7-2; clone_size: few; cdr3_aa: CASSQEGHRGETQYF; cdr3_nt: TGTGCCAGCAGCCAGGAGGGCCACAGGGGAGAGACCCAGTACTTC
d_call: TRBD1; j_call: TRBJ1-2; v_call: TRBV4-1; clone_size: .; cdr3_aa: CASSQPGTGNYGYTF; cdr3_nt: TGCGCCAGCAGCCAACCCGGGACAGGGAACTATGGCTACACCTTC
d_call: .; j_call: TRBJ1-1; v_call: TRBV7-2; clone_size: .; cdr3_aa: CASSLGGKLNTEAFF; cdr3_nt: TGTGCCAGCAGCTTAGGGGGCAAATTGAACACTGAAGCTTTCTTT
d_call: .; j_call: TRBJ2-5; v_call: TRBV5-1; clone_size: .; cdr3_aa: CASSEGDRQETQYF; cdr3_nt: TGCGCCAGCTCGGAGGGGGACAGACAAGAGACCCAGTACTTC
d_call: TRBD2; j_call: TRBJ2-2; v_call: TRBV25-1; clone_size: few; cdr3_aa: CASSEGGTGELFF; cdr3_nt: TGTGCCAGCAGTGAGGGGGGGACCGGGGAGCTGTTTTTT
d_call: .; j_call: TRBJ1-5; v_call: TRBV5-1; clone_size: .; cdr3_aa: CASSPGGVSNQPQHF; cdr3_nt: TGCGCCAGCAGCCCGGGGGGGGTAAGCAATCAGCCCCAGCATTTT
d_call: .; j_call: TRBJ1-2; v_call: TRBV5-6; clone_size: .; cdr3_aa: CASSLSVYGYTF; cdr3_nt: TGTGCCAGCAGCTTGTCAGTCTATGGCTACACCTTC
d_call: TRBD1; j_call: TRBJ1-1; v_call: TRBV6-1; clone_size: .; cdr3_aa: CASRVSGGTEAFF; cdr3_nt: TGTGCCAGCAGGGTATCAGGGGGCACTGAAGCTTTCTTT
d_call: .; j_call: TRBJ2-7; v_call: TRBV7-9; clone_size: .; cdr3_aa: CASSVQGNRNEQYF; cdr3_nt: TGTGCCAGCAGCGTACAGGGTAATAGGAACGAGCAGTACTTC
d_call: TRBD1; j_call: TRBJ2-5; v_call: TRBV9; clone_size: .; cdr3_aa: CASSFTGGGETQYF; cdr3_nt: TGTGCCAGCAGCTTTACAGGGGGCGGAGAGACCCAGTACTTC
d_call: TRBD2; j_call: TRBJ2-1; v_call: TRBV7-2; clone_size: .; cdr3_aa: CASSRMGSLAGAYEQFF; cdr3_nt: TGTGCCAGCAGCCGGATGGGGTCGCTAGCGGGAGCCTATGAGCAGTTCTTC
d_call: .; j_call: TRBJ1-1; v_call: TRBV5-1; clone_size: .; cdr3_aa: CASSLSGSDTEAFF; cdr3_nt: TGCGCCAGCAGCTTATCAGGATCTGACACTGAAGCTTTCTTT
d_call: TRBD1; j_call: TRBJ1-2; v_call: TRBV18; clone_size: .; cdr3_aa: CASSRVSTGETGYTF; cdr3_nt: TGTGCCAGCTCACGCGTGTCGACAGGGGAGACTGGCTACACCTTC
d_call: TRBD2; j_call: TRBJ2-1; v_call: TRBV7-6; clone_size: .; cdr3_aa: CASSPGTSGGWDEQFF; cdr3_nt: TGTGCCAGCAGCCCTGGGACTAGCGGGGGATGGGATGAGCAGTTCTTC
d_call: TRBD2; j_call: TRBJ2-1; v_call: TRBV7-2; clone_size: .; cdr3_aa: CASSLNPGTAGGRSEQFF; cdr3_nt: TGTGCCAGCAGCTTAAACCCCGGGACGGCGGGAGGGCGCAGTGAGCAGTTCTTC
d_call: .; j_call: TRBJ2-5; v_call: TRBV4-1; clone_size: .; cdr3_aa: CASSQEQQGEGLQETQYF; cdr3_nt: TGCGCCAGCAGCCAAGAACAACAGGGTGAGGGGCTGCAAGAGACCCAGTACTTC
d_call: TRBD1; j_call: TRBJ1-2; v_call: TRBV4-1; clone_size: .; cdr3_aa: CASSHGQGNGYTF; cdr3_nt: TGCGCCAGCAGCCACGGACAGGGAAATGGCTACACCTTC
d_call: TRBD2; j_call: TRBJ2-1; v_call: TRBV5-6; clone_size: .; cdr3_aa: CASSPTSGRRNEQFF; cdr3_nt: TGTGCCAGCAGCCCGACTAGCGGGAGGAGGAATGAGCAGTTCTTC
d_call: TRBD1; j_call: TRBJ1-1; v_call: TRBV7-2; clone_size: few; cdr3_aa: CASSPRTGSNTEAFF; cdr3_nt: TGTGCCAGCAGCCCCAGGACAGGGTCGAACACTGAAGCTTTCTTT
d_call: .; j_call: TRBJ1-1; v_call: TRBV11-3; clone_size: .; cdr3_aa: CASSLDRFEAFF; cdr3_nt: TGTGCCAGCAGCCTTGACAGATTTGAAGCTTTCTTT
d_call: .; j_call: TRBJ2-2; v_call: TRBV6-5; clone_size: once; cdr3_aa: CASSRTGELFF; cdr3_nt: TGTGCCAGTTCCCGTACCGGGGAGCTGTTTTTT
d_call: .; j_call: TRBJ2-3; v_call: TRBV7-9; clone_size: .; cdr3_aa: CASSSSGSTDTQYF; cdr3_nt: TGTGCCAGCAGCTCGAGCGGGAGCACAGATACGCAGTATTTT
d_call: .; j_call: TRBJ1-1; v_call: TRBV10-2; clone_size: once; cdr3_aa: CASRQSNTEAFF; cdr3_nt: TGCGCCAGCAGGCAGTCCAACACTGAAGCTTTCTTT
d_call: .; j_call: TRBJ1-4; v_call: TRBV6-1; clone_size: .; cdr3_aa: CASILDRTNEKLFF; cdr3_nt: .
d_call: .; j_call: TRBJ2-3; v_call: TRBV9; clone_size: .; cdr3_aa: CASSVGGGGLQYF; cdr3_nt: TGTGCCAGCAGCGTAGGAGGCGGGGGCTTACAGTATTTT
d_call: TRBD2; j_call: TRBJ2-7; v_call: TRBV2; clone_size: .; cdr3_aa: CASSEGGGGEQYF; cdr3_nt: TGTGCCAGCAGTGAGGGCGGGGGGGGCGAGCAGTACTTC
d_call: TRBD2; j_call: TRBJ2-7; v_call: TRBV7-2; clone_size: .; cdr3_aa: CASSLTSGVSSYEQYF; cdr3_nt: TGTGCCAGCAGCTTGACTAGCGGGGTTTCCTCCTACGAGCAGTACTTC
d_call: .; j_call: TRBJ2-1; v_call: TRBV6-6; clone_size: .; cdr3_aa: CASNSPGGAGEQFF; cdr3_nt: TGTGCCAGCAACTCACCCGGCGGGGCGGGGGAGCAGTTCTTC
d_call: TRBD1; j_call: TRBJ1-1; v_call: TRBV5-4; clone_size: .; cdr3_aa: CASSSGQGETEAFF; cdr3_nt: TGTGCCAGCAGCTCTGGACAGGGAGAGACTGAAGCTTTCTTT
d_call: .; j_call: TRBJ1-4; v_call: TRBV5-4; clone_size: .; cdr3_aa: CASSLARGEKLFF; cdr3_nt: TGTGCCAGCAGCTTGGCGCGGGGTGAAAAACTGTTTTTT
d_call: .; j_call: TRBJ2-4; v_call: TRBV12-2; clone_size: .; cdr3_aa: CASRVGQGVNIQYF; cdr3_nt: TGTGCAAGTCGCGTGGGACAGGGAGTCAACATTCAGTACTTC
d_call: TRBD2; j_call: TRBJ2-7; v_call: TRBV7-2; clone_size: .; cdr3_aa: CASSSSAGGPAYEQYF; cdr3_nt: TGTGCCAGCAGCTCCTCAGCGGGGGGGCCTGCCTACGAGCAGTACTTC
d_call: .; j_call: TRBJ2-1; v_call: TRBV5-4; clone_size: .; cdr3_aa: CASSLGGQAYNEQFF; cdr3_nt: TGTGCCAGCAGCTTAGGGGGACAAGCATACAATGAGCAGTTCTTC
d_call: .; j_call: TRBJ2-7; v_call: TRBV11-3; clone_size: once; cdr3_aa: CASSLTHRYEQYF; cdr3_nt: TGTGCCAGCAGCTTAACCCACAGATACGAGCAGTACTTC
d_call: TRBD1; j_call: TRBJ2-3; v_call: TRBV2; clone_size: once; cdr3_aa: CASSGQGTTDTQYF; cdr3_nt: TGTGCCAGCAGTGGACAGGGCACCACAGATACGCAGTATTTT
d_call: .; j_call: TRBJ1-1; v_call: TRBV19; clone_size: .; cdr3_aa: CASSIGVNTEAFF; cdr3_nt: TGTGCCAGTAGTATAGGTGTAAACACTGAAGCTTTCTTT
d_call: TRBD1; j_call: TRBJ2-7; v_call: TRBV29-1; clone_size: .; cdr3_aa: CSASLGTGGSYEQYF; cdr3_nt: TGCAGCGCCAGCCTGGGAACAGGGGGATCCTACGAGCAGTACTTC
d_call: .; j_call: TRBJ2-2; v_call: TRBV6-5; clone_size: .; cdr3_aa: CAVRGGGNTGELFF; cdr3_nt: TGTGCCGTGCGGGGAGGGGGAAACACCGGGGAGCTGTTTTTT
d_call: TRBD2; j_call: TRBJ2-1; v_call: TRBV13; clone_size: .; cdr3_aa: CASSKLAASYNEQFF; cdr3_nt: TGTGCCAGCAGCAAACTAGCGGCCTCCTACAATGAGCAGTTCTTC
d_call: .; j_call: TRBJ2-5; v_call: TRBV12-5; clone_size: once; cdr3_aa: CASGLRLEETQYF; cdr3_nt: TGTGCTAGTGGTTTGCGACTAGAAGAGACCCAGTACTTC
d_call: .; j_call: TRBJ1-3; v_call: TRBV30; clone_size: few; cdr3_aa: CAWSVGGLGNTIYF; cdr3_nt: TGTGCCTGGAGTGTAGGGGGTCTTGGAAACACCATATATTTT
d_call: TRBD2; j_call: TRBJ2-1; v_call: TRBV6-1; clone_size: .; cdr3_aa: CASSEAGGGANLEQFF; cdr3_nt: TGTGCCAGCAGTGAAGCGGGCGGGGGGGCGAATCTTGAGCAGTTCTTC
d_call: .; j_call: TRBJ2-1; v_call: TRBV5-1; clone_size: .; cdr3_aa: CASSPAPGSYNEQFF; cdr3_nt: TGCGCCAGCAGCCCAGCCCCGGGGTCCTACAATGAGCAGTTCTTC
d_call: .; j_call: TRBJ1-2; v_call: TRBV19; clone_size: .; cdr3_aa: CASSISTAGYTF; cdr3_nt: TGTGCCAGTAGTATATCGACAGCAGGCTACACCTTC
d_call: TRBD1; j_call: TRBJ2-2; v_call: TRBV7-9; clone_size: .; cdr3_aa: CASSLAGGAGELFF; cdr3_nt: TGTGCCAGCAGCTTAGCAGGGGGCGCCGGGGAGCTGTTTTTT
d_call: TRBD1; j_call: TRBJ2-7; v_call: TRBV30; clone_size: .; cdr3_aa: CAWNRDRGSYEQYF; cdr3_nt: TGTGCCTGGAACCGGGACAGGGGCTCCTACGAGCAGTACTTC